These 12 T cell receptor beta chains were sequenced from one sample in a study of T cell changes during pregnancy in multiple sclerosis (dated by TCRdb to 2018 to 2020). Library preparation used the immunoSEQ multiplex PCR assay. Held by TCRdb, this immuneACCESS table contains in-frame sequences only and omits some clones. Under half of the omission traces to an unresolved V gene where checked; the cause of the rest is unknown. Here the sample has tens of thousands of clones; less than 95% occur a single time. Of the sample, almost 6.5% is held by the ten largest clones. The sample consisted of peripheral blood, taken in the third trimester of pregnancy. The receptor source for this set is a female donor in good health, enrolled as a control in a pregnancy study.

This chain links TRBV5-4 with TRBJ2-1, with 13 bases lining up with TRBD2. V lost 0 bases, J lost 9 bases, and 3 bases stayed unmatched. Looked up from germline, CDR1 is SGHNT and CDR2 is YYREEE (reference sequence). The CDR3 is made up of 15 amino acids. Here the CDR3 DNA reads TGTGCCAGCAGCTTGGAACTAGCGGGGGGGACTGAGCAGTTCTTC. This codes for CASSLELAGGTEQFF. Full variable domain (missing parts from reference TRBV5-4 and TRBJ2-1): ETGVTQSPTHLIKTRGQQVTLRCSSQSGHNTVSWYQQALGQGPQFIFQYYREEENGRGNFPPRFSGLQFPNYSSELNVNALELDDSALYLCASSLELAGGTEQFFGPGTRLTVL.

The chain has TRBV11-1 and TRBJ2-7; TRBD1 matches 7 bases. The CDR3 loop spans 13 amino acids. Unmatched junction bases numbered 3, after V lost 5 bases and J lost 2 bases. In germline, CDR1 is SGHAT, CDR2 FQDESV (reference sequence). CDR3 loop: CASSLGTAYEQYF. CDR3 DNA sequence: TGTGCCAGCAGCCTAGGGACAGCCTACGAGCAGTACTTC.

The rearrangement uses TRBV7-2 and TRBJ2-7; D is possibly TRBD1 (6 bases). The CDR3 contains 16 residues. Between the trimmed V and J ends, which lost 5 bases and 3 bases, there was a span of 20 bases. The germline CDR1 and CDR2 sequences are SGHTA and FQGNSA. The CDR3 DNA sequence: TGTGCCAGCAGCCACATGCGACAGGCTCCATACTACGAGCAGTACTTC. This gives the protein CASSHMRQAPYYEQYF.

The chain carries TRBV7-2 and TRBJ2-5, with 7 bases matching TRBD2. J lost 5 bases, V lost 0 bases, and 3 bases had no gene match. The CDR3 has 14 residues. Germline V gene data show CDR1 as SGHTA and CDR2 as FQGNSA. CDR3 protein: CASSLAGGPETQYF. CDR3 DNA sequence: TGTGCCAGCAGCTTAGCGGGAGGGCCGGAGACCCAGTACTTC.

The CDR3 loop reads CASSLGRNSGANVLTF. The CDR3 bases are TGTGCCAGCAGCTTAGGCAGAAACTCTGGGGCCAACGTCCTGACTTTC. The V call is TRBV11-1, the J call TRBJ2-6; D uncertain. The V end lost 1 base, the J end lost 0 bases, and 7 bases lay between the germline ends. In germline, CDR1 is SGHAT, CDR2 FQDESV (reference sequence). The CDR3 extends over 16 amino acids.

The chain employs TRBV7-9 and TRBJ1-1; no clear D gene. The CDR3 sequence is 14 residues long. The germline V gene has CDR1 SEHNR and CDR2 FQNEAQ (reference sequence). The ends were cut back, 1 base at V and 1 base at J, with 7 bases in the middle. The CDR3 loop reads CASSLVERNTEAFF. The CDR3 region has the DNA TGTGCCAGCAGCTTAGTAGAGCGGAACACTGAAGCTTTCTTT.

V gene TRBV15 combines with J gene TRBJ2-1; TRBD2 aligns across 11 bases. V shed 3 bases, J shed 8 bases, and the junction held 9 bases outside the gene matches. The CDR3 spans 16 residues. Germline CDR1 and CDR2: LNHNV and YYDKDF (reference sequence). The CDR3 bases are TGTGCCACCAGCAGTGCGCTAGCGGGAGGTTTCGATGAGCAGTTCTTC. Amino acid sequence: CATSSALAGGFDEQFF.

The chain employs TRBV18 and TRBJ2-1; 8 bases map to TRBD2. V shed 6 bases, J shed 0 bases, and the junction held 16 bases outside the gene matches. CDR1 and CDR2 from the germline V gene are KGHSH and LQKENI. The CDR3 is 19 residues long. CDR3 loop: CASSLLLPVGTSSYNEQFF. CDR3 coding DNA: TGTGCCAGCTCGCTCCTACTTCCGGTGGGGACTAGCTCCTACAATGAGCAGTTCTTC.

This clone has more than one count but fewer than ten. This rearrangement joins TRBV9 to TRBJ1-1; D is perhaps TRBD1 (5 bases). Deletions cut 4 bases from V and 5 bases from J, with 15 bases between. This CDR3 has 14 amino acids. CDR1 and CDR2 from the germline V gene are SGDLS and YYNGEE. Here the CDR3 DNA reads TGTGCCAGCAGCTACGGGACTTCGAGGACTGAAGCTTTCTTT. Protein product: CASSYGTSRTEAFF.

This chain joins TRBV27 and TRBJ2-7, with 9 bases that match TRBD1. Looked up from germline, CDR1 is MNHEY and CDR2 is SMNVEV (reference sequence). This CDR3 has 15 amino acids. The J segment lost 7 bases and the V segment lost 7 bases, leaving 14 bases of the junction unmatched. The CDR3 region is CASIGSRDRAGEQYF. The CDR3, as DNA: TGTGCCAGCATAGGCTCCCGGGACAGGGCAGGGGAGCAGTACTTC.

The chain combines TRBV7-8 with TRBJ1-1; no firm D call. The germline V and J ends were trimmed by 1 base and 5 bases, with 8 bases remaining between them. This CDR3 is 13 amino acids long. Germline values: CDR1 SGHVS, CDR2 FQNEAQ. CDR3 coding DNA: TGTGCCAGCAGCTTAGGCGTTATGACTGAAGCTTTCTTT. It is translated as CASSLGVMTEAFF.

The chain has TRBV18 and TRBJ1-4; D possibly corresponds to TRBD1 (5 bases). Deletions cut 1 base from V and 8 bases from J, with 17 bases between. The CDR3 length is 16 residues. Germline V lookup: CDR1 KGHSH, CDR2 LQKENI. CDR3 sequence: CASSPLSQGDQEKLFF. In nucleotides, the CDR3 is TGTGCCAGCTCACCACTTTCTCAGGGTGATCAGGAAAAACTGTTTTTT. The variable domain in full, completed from reference TRBV18 and TRBJ1-4, reads NAGVMQNPRHLVRRRGQEARLRCSPMKGHSHVYWYRQLPEEGLKFMVYLQKENIIDESGMPKERFSAEFPKEGPSILRIQQVVRGDSAAYFCASSPLSQGDQEKLFFGSGTQLSVL.